A selection of T cell receptor beta chains follows, all from one sample in a study of cytomegalovirus exposure and HLA in healthy donors. Method: immunoSEQ multiplex PCR; TCRdb's copy keeps in-frame clones and lacks some. The clone table shows 35,000 to 45,000 clones, with the ten largest holding about 6.2%. The material sequenced was PBMCs. These receptors all stem from a human donor in good health. Each CDR3 is given with its conserved first and last residue. The D gene is left open where the match is weak.

J gene: TRBJ1-2; D gene: .; V gene: TRBV7-9; CDR3 protein: CASSLLLGASYGYTF; CDR3 DNA: TGTGCCAGCAGCTTACTTCTGGGGGCGTCATATGGCTACACCTTC
J gene: TRBJ1-2; D gene: .; V gene: TRBV29-1; CDR3 protein: CSALGPTAYGYTF; CDR3 DNA: TGCAGCGCCCTAGGACCGACAGCCTATGGCTACACCTTC
J gene: TRBJ2-7; D gene: TRBD1; V gene: TRBV5-1; CDR3 protein: CASSPSGTGVYEQYF; CDR3 DNA: TGCGCCAGCAGCCCTTCCGGGACAGGGGTGTACGAGCAGTACTTC
J gene: TRBJ2-1; D gene: TRBD2; V gene: TRBV19; CDR3 protein: CASSGMAGGPLDEQFF; CDR3 DNA: TGTGCCAGTAGTGGTATGGCGGGGGGGCCTTTAGATGAGCAGTTCTTC
J gene: TRBJ1-1; D gene: .; V gene: TRBV7-9; CDR3 protein: CASSLAGANTEAFF; CDR3 DNA: TGTGCCAGCAGCTTAGCAGGGGCCAACACTGAAGCTTTCTTT
J gene: TRBJ1-5; D gene: .; V gene: TRBV19; CDR3 protein: CASSTGETIGPQHF; CDR3 DNA: TGTGCCAGTAGTACCGGGGAAACAATTGGGCCCCAGCATTTT
J gene: TRBJ1-1; D gene: .; V gene: TRBV7-2; CDR3 protein: CASSLQGMNTEAFF; CDR3 DNA: TGTGCCAGCAGCTTACAGGGGATGAACACTGAAGCTTTCTTT
J gene: TRBJ2-1; D gene: TRBD1; V gene: TRBV6-6; CDR3 protein: CASSPQGSSYNEQFF; CDR3 DNA: TGTGCCAGCAGTCCACAGGGGAGCTCCTACAATGAGCAGTTCTTC
J gene: TRBJ2-3; D gene: TRBD1; V gene: TRBV19; CDR3 protein: CASSTGQGSGDTQYF; CDR3 DNA: TGTGCCAGTAGTACTGGACAGGGGTCCGGAGATACGCAGTATTTT
J gene: TRBJ1-3; D gene: .; V gene: TRBV28; CDR3 protein: CASTLGGRERNTIYF; CDR3 DNA: TGTGCCAGCACCCTAGGTGGGAGAGAGAGAAACACCATATATTTT
J gene: TRBJ1-4; D gene: .; V gene: TRBV4-1; CDR3 protein: CASSTSTTEKLFF; CDR3 DNA: TGCGCCAGCAGCACCTCGACGACAGAAAAACTGTTTTTT
J gene: TRBJ2-7; D gene: .; V gene: TRBV19; CDR3 protein: CASSIPGFRGEQYF; CDR3 DNA: TGTGCCAGTAGTATCCCGGGGTTTAGAGGCGAGCAGTACTTC
J gene: TRBJ2-7; D gene: TRBD2; V gene: TRBV7-8; CDR3 protein: CASSLAATAGSYEQYF; CDR3 DNA: TGTGCCAGCAGCCTAGCTGCAACAGCGGGGTCCTACGAGCAGTACTTC
J gene: TRBJ1-3; D gene: TRBD1; V gene: TRBV18; CDR3 protein: CASSPALTGEGNTIYF; CDR3 DNA: TGTGCCAGCTCACCGGCGCTTACAGGGGAAGGAAACACCATATATTTT
J gene: TRBJ1-1; D gene: .; V gene: TRBV19; CDR3 protein: CASRTLGAEAFF; CDR3 DNA: TGTGCCAGTAGAACCCTGGGCGCTGAAGCTTTCTTT
J gene: TRBJ2-2; D gene: TRBD2; V gene: TRBV7-6; CDR3 protein: CASSLASGEVTGELFF; CDR3 DNA: TGTGCCAGCAGCTTAGCGAGCGGGGAGGTCACCGGGGAGCTGTTTTTT
J gene: TRBJ1-1; D gene: .; V gene: TRBV6-5; CDR3 protein: CASSYGGTTNTEAFF; CDR3 DNA: TGTGCCAGCAGTTATGGGGGGACTACGAACACTGAAGCTTTCTTT
J gene: TRBJ2-5; D gene: .; V gene: TRBV29-1; CDR3 protein: CSAGGGGVQETQYF; CDR3 DNA: TGCAGCGCCGGGGGCGGGGGTGTCCAAGAGACCCAGTACTTC
J gene: TRBJ2-2; D gene: TRBD2; V gene: TRBV5-4; CDR3 protein: CASSLGLAGDGELFF; CDR3 DNA: TGTGCCAGCAGCTTGGGGTTAGCGGGGGACGGGGAGCTGTTTTTT
J gene: TRBJ1-2; D gene: .; V gene: TRBV29-1; CDR3 protein: CSVGTHLEGYTF; CDR3 DNA: TGCAGCGTTGGGACTCACCTAGAGGGCTACACCTTC
J gene: TRBJ1-1; D gene: .; V gene: TRBV29-1; CDR3 protein: CSGDRLEAFF; CDR3 DNA: TGCAGCGGAGACAGACTTGAAGCTTTCTTT
J gene: TRBJ2-7; D gene: .; V gene: TRBV7-9; CDR3 protein: CASSRKSRAYEQYF; CDR3 DNA: TGTGCCAGCAGCCGTAAGAGCCGCGCCTACGAGCAGTACTTC
J gene: TRBJ2-5; D gene: .; V gene: TRBV11-1; CDR3 protein: CASTPRKGLQETQYF; CDR3 DNA: TGTGCCAGCACTCCCCGGAAGGGGTTGCAGGAGACCCAGTACTTC
J gene: TRBJ1-6; D gene: .; V gene: TRBV6-1; CDR3 protein: CASSEEGQLANSPLHF; CDR3 DNA: TGTGCCAGCAGTGAAGAGGGGCAGCTTGCGAATTCACCCCTCCACTTT
J gene: TRBJ1-2; D gene: .; V gene: TRBV7-3; CDR3 protein: CASSFQGGFYGYTF; CDR3 DNA: TGTGCCAGCAGCTTTCAGGGCGGATTCTATGGCTACACCTTC
J gene: TRBJ2-1; D gene: TRBD1; V gene: TRBV28; CDR3 protein: CASSAGTGGRGEQFF; CDR3 DNA: TGTGCCAGCAGTGCCGGGACAGGGGGTAGGGGTGAGCAGTTCTTC
J gene: TRBJ1-2; D gene: TRBD1; V gene: TRBV28; CDR3 protein: CASSPVSDRENYGYTF; CDR3 DNA: TGTGCCAGCAGTCCAGTTAGTGACAGGGAGAACTATGGCTACACCTTC
J gene: TRBJ1-5; D gene: .; V gene: TRBV5-6; CDR3 protein: CASSLAGVQQPQHF; CDR3 DNA: TGTGCCAGCAGCTTGGCCGGGGTTCAACAGCCCCAGCATTTT
J gene: TRBJ1-2; D gene: .; V gene: TRBV27; CDR3 protein: CASSPSGGGYGYTF; CDR3 DNA: TGTGCCAGCAGTCCCTCCGGGGGTGGCTATGGCTACACCTTC
J gene: TRBJ2-1; D gene: TRBD2; V gene: TRBV5-5; CDR3 protein: CASRGGGSDNEQFF; CDR3 DNA: TGTGCCAGCAGGGGCGGGGGGTCCGACAATGAGCAGTTCTTC
J gene: TRBJ2-5; D gene: TRBD1; V gene: TRBV18; CDR3 protein: CASSPLQGETQYF; CDR3 DNA: TGTGCCAGCTCACCACTACAGGGGGAGACCCAGTACTTC
J gene: TRBJ1-6; D gene: .; V gene: TRBV7-9; CDR3 protein: CASSLGRESPLHF; CDR3 DNA: TGTGCCAGCAGCTTAGGAAGAGAATCACCCCTCCACTTT
J gene: TRBJ2-7; D gene: TRBD2; V gene: TRBV28; CDR3 protein: CASSPVRGGEYEQYF; CDR3 DNA: TGTGCCAGCAGTCCCGTACGGGGGGGGGAATACGAGCAGTACTTC
J gene: TRBJ2-3; D gene: TRBD1; V gene: TRBV13; CDR3 protein: CASSSRDRGFGTQYF; CDR3 DNA: TGTGCCAGCAGCTCCCGGGACAGGGGCTTTGGCACGCAGTATTTT
J gene: TRBJ2-3; D gene: TRBD2; V gene: TRBV6-5; CDR3 protein: CASSSGTGGTDTQYF; CDR3 DNA: TGTGCCAGCAGTAGCGGGACGGGGGGCACAGATACGCAGTATTTT